The next 7 T cell receptor beta chains were all read from a single sample in a study of regulatory T cells in long-lasting Graves disease. With iRepertoire HTBI primers and Arm-PCR of CDR3 regions, TCR beta libraries were built. MiXCR, applied by TCRdb to the multiplex PCR reads, yields one record per CDR3 protein. The sample includes about 370,000 distinct CDR3 sequences, 15% of them seen just once. Specified time point: newly diagnosed GD, antithyroid drugs for less than 3 months. With RNA extracted from PBMCs as input, the TCR library was made. This sample comprised peripheral blood mononuclear cells (PBMCs), obtained at new diagnosis, from a patient treated with antithyroid drugs. The origin of the receptors is a female donor with Graves disease.

This clonotype was seen ten or more times. CDR3 DNA sequence: TGCAGTGCTAGAGATCCCAACGGCGGGACTAACTATGGCTACACCTTC. Encoded protein: CSARDPNGGTNYGYTF. The rearrangement joins TRBV20-1 to TRBJ1-2; the D is unclear. The V end lost 0 bases, the J end lost 0 bases, and 14 bases lay between the germline ends. The germline V gene has CDR1 DFQATT and CDR2 SNEGSKA (reference sequence). CDR3 length: 16 residues.

This clonotype was found many times. The rearrangement uses TRBV18 and TRBJ1-1; 12 nucleotides align to TRBD1. From germline, CDR1 is KGHSH and CDR2 LQKENI. V lost 4 bases to trimming and J lost 7 bases; unmatched junction nucleotides: 4. The CDR3 covers 14 residues. Here the CDR3 DNA reads TGTGCCAGCTCACGGGACAGGGGGCTTAGTGAAGCTTTCTTT. This codes for CASSRDRGLSEAFF.

This clonotype occurred a few times. This rearrangement joins TRBV6-1 to TRBJ1-5; D not resolved. With 5 bases removed from V and 5 bases from J, the gap between germline ends came to 10 bases. Germline loops: CDR1 MNHNS, CDR2 SASEGT. This CDR3 comprises 13 residues. The DNA for the CDR3 is TGTGCCAGCAGTCGAGACGAGTATCAGCCCCAGCATTTT. Translating it yields CASSRDEYQPQHF.

This clonotype showed up many times. The chain uses TRBV6-5 and TRBJ2-4; 8 bases are a match to TRBD2. The CDR3 consists of 12 residues. Trimming removed 4 bases from V and 8 bases from J; junction bases left unmatched: 1. Germline assignment: CDR1 MNHEY and CDR2 SVGAGI. CDR3 bases: TGTGCCAGCAGTTGGCGGGGGGACATTCAGTACTTC. Protein product: CASSWRGDIQYF.

There are many counts of this clonotype. This chain uses TRBV20-1 with TRBJ2-1, with a weak D call TRBD2 (6 bases). Germline CDR1 and CDR2: DFQATT and SNEGSKA (reference sequence). The CDR3 spans 14 residues. The V end was cut by 5 bases, the J end by 0 bases, with 11 bases between. The CDR3 coding sequence is TGCAGTGCTCCCGACGGGAGCTCCTACAATGAGCAGTTCTTC. It codes for CSAPDGSSYNEQFF.

This clonotype was recorded many times. The genes are TRBV27 and TRBJ1-1; no reliable D call. Trimming pared 4 bases from V and 7 bases from J, leaving 7 bases between. The length of the CDR3 is 11 residues. Germline V gene lookup returns CDR1 MNHEY and CDR2 SMNVEV (reference sequence). The DNA for the CDR3 is TGTGCCAGCAGTTATAGTGGTGAAGCTTTCTTT. It codes for CASSYSGEAFF.

This clonotype came up many times. The V call is TRBV18, the J call TRBJ1-1, with D perhaps matching TRBD1 (6 bases). Germline V lookup: CDR1 KGHSH, CDR2 LQKENI. The CDR3 loop spans 13 amino acids. The V and J ends lost 6 bases and 0 bases respectively, with 8 bases between them. CDR3 sequence (DNA): TGTGCCAGCTCCGGGGGCATGAACACTGAAGCTTTCTTT. Its protein is CASSGGMNTEAFF.